This T cell receptor (beta chain) was sequenced in a study of cytotoxic CD8 clonotypes in ibrutinib-treated CLL. The trim removed 4 bases at V and 3 bases at J, leaving 11 bases unmatched. Germline V gene sequence: CDR1 SGHRS, CDR2 YFSETQ. CDR3 length equals 16 residues. Points on this clone: Its antigen is as yet unknown.

Study-wide findings and caveats: Sustained-remission and progressing patients had unequal sampling times.

Deep sequencing aimed at 1 in 200,000 to 1 in 1 million T cells' resolution. This table comes from immunoSEQ multiplex PCR, and its TCRdb copy is limited to in-frame clones, with some not included. This repertoire shows some 350,000 clones, 67% found once; its top ten account for about 6.7%. Libraries of TCR beta were made from approximately 2 micrograms of genomic DNA that came from cryopreserved PBMCs. The TCR sequence derives from a human donor with chronic lymphocytic leukemia. This specimen was PBMCs, taken after 36 months of ibrutinib treatment. The J gene is TRBJ1-2, the V gene TRBV5-1; 8 bases map to TRBD1. The CDR3 region is CASSGNDRGSHYGYTF. The CDR3 coding sequence is TGCGCCAGCAGCGGCAACGACAGGGGATCTCACTATGGCTACACCTTC.